This T cell receptor beta chain is drawn from a study of CD8 T cells in ankylosing spondylitis. Germline V gene sequence: CDR1 LGHDT, CDR2 YNNKEL (reference sequence). V dropped 7 bases and J dropped 1; count of bases not matched to a gene: 7. There are 15 residues in the CDR3. Turning to this clonotype: Its target is unknown.

Scientists made TCR beta libraries using quantitative 5'-RACE with molecular barcodes. TCRdb ran MiXCR on the 5' RACE reads and lists one entry per CDR3 protein. Here the sample spans about 150,000 distinct CDR3 sequences, about 32% being singletons. Findings and limits, study-wide: In ankylosing spondylitis blood, a motif of about 8 highly homologous TCR beta variants appeared characteristic. Past studies reported some motif variants in reactive arthritis synovial fluid and blood. Disease-linked clones bore a CD8+ phenotype and were relatively rare in peripheral blood.

This TCR was recovered from a male donor with ankylosing spondylitis. This chain links TRBV3-1 with TRBJ2-5, with 9 bases identical to TRBD2. Sequencing was done on a sample of synovial fluid, either unsorted or a sorted T cell fraction (not recorded which). The CDR3 here is CASTLAGTFQETQYF. The CDR3 coding sequence is TGTGCCAGCACCCTAGCGGGGACCTTCCAAGAGACCCAGTACTTC.